A single sample gave rise to the 27 T cell receptor beta chains below, sequenced in a study of cytomegalovirus exposure and HLA in healthy donors. The PCR had 60 Vbeta and 13 Jbeta primers. Profiled with immunoSEQ multiplex PCR; TCRdb holds only in-frame clones, not every one. This table holds some 130,000 clones, 60% to 75% found once. The sample was PBMCs. All receptors derive from a human donor in good health.

This clone appeared once. The V gene is TRBV11-2, the J gene TRBJ2-7, with TRBD2 identical over 7 bases. With 6 bases clipped from V and 7 bases from J, the junction kept 9 bases outside the gene matches. Per the germline V gene, CDR1 is SGHAT and CDR2 is FQNNGV. The CDR3 is 13 amino acids. The CDR3 DNA follows: TGTGCCAGCAGTCTGCGGGCCGGGGGGGAGCAGTACTTC. Translated, it gives CASSLRAGGEQYF.

This clone was seen a few times. The V and J genes are TRBV19 and TRBJ2-7; D may be TRBD1 (5 bases). Trimming shortened V by 3 bases and J by 1 base, and 7 bases separated the two germline ends. CDR3 length: 13 amino acids. In germline, CDR1 is LNHDA, CDR2 SQIVND (reference sequence). CDR3 in DNA: TGTGCCAGTAGTATCCGACAGTCCTACGAGCAGTACTTC. This gives the protein CASSIRQSYEQYF.

This chain joins TRBV11-3 and TRBJ2-7; 9 nucleotides match TRBD2. The CDR3 sequence is 16 residues long. Germline V gene lookup returns CDR1 SGHNT and CDR2 YENEEA. V shed 5 bases and J 1 base; nucleotides not matched to a gene: 9. CDR3 bases: TGTGCCAGCAGCCCAGATGGGCGGGGGGGGTCCTACGAGCAGTACTTC. Its translation is CASSPDGRGGSYEQYF. Variable domain in full (rest from reference TRBV11-3 and TRBJ2-7): EAGVVQSPRYKIIEKKQPVAFWCNPISGHNTLYWYLQNLGQGPELLIRYENEEAVDDSQLPKDRFSAERLKGVDSTLKIQPAELGDSAVYLCASSPDGRGGSYEQYFGPGTRLTVT.

In this sample, this clone turned up a few times. This sequence joins TRBV5-1 and TRBJ2-7; the D gene is possibly TRBD1 (8 bases). Germline V lookup: CDR1 SGHRS, CDR2 YFSETQ. V gave up 4 bases and J gave up 5 bases, with 13 bases separating them. This CDR3 contains 13 residues. The CDR3 protein is CASSLTGGDEQYF. CDR3 coding DNA: TGCGCCAGCAGCCTCACAGGGGGGGACGAGCAGTACTTC.

This chain joins TRBV7-3 and TRBJ2-3; 8 bases map to TRBD2. The CDR3 extends over 16 amino acids. Germline V gene lookup returns CDR1 SGHTA and CDR2 FQGTGA. V gave up 1 base and J gave up 3 bases; unmatched junction bases: 6. CDR3 region: CASSLRAGGATDTQYF. The CDR3 nucleotides are TGTGCCAGCAGCTTAAGGGCGGGAGGAGCTACAGATACGCAGTATTTT.

CDR3 residues: CASSLWGQGATGANVLTF. Written as DNA, the CDR3 is TGTGCCAGCAGTTTGTGGGGACAGGGGGCAACTGGGGCCAACGTCCTGACTTTC. The chain combines TRBV28 with TRBJ2-6, with 12 bases identical to TRBD1. CDR3 length: 18 residues. J gave up 2 bases and V 3 bases, and 5 bases lay outside the gene matches. The germline V gene encodes CDR1 MDHEN and CDR2 SYDVKM.

The rearrangement uses TRBV5-1 and TRBJ1-1, with 8 bases aligning to TRBD1. In germline, CDR1 is SGHRS, CDR2 YFSETQ. Unmatched junction bases numbered 8, after V lost 3 bases and J lost 1 base. This CDR3 has 16 residues. CDR3 DNA: TGCGCCAGCAGCTCACAGGGGGGCGCGCGGAACACTGAAGCTTTCTTT. It codes for CASSSQGGARNTEAFF.

V usage is TRBV2 and J usage is TRBJ2-3, with 9 positions matching TRBD1. CDR1 is SNHLY and CDR2 is FYNNEI in the germline V gene. Losses at the gene ends were 3 bases for V and 8 bases for J; bases not matched to a gene: 9. This CDR3 has 15 amino acids. The CDR3 nucleotides read TGTGCCAGCAGTGACGACAGGGGGGTGAAGGTTACGCAGTATTTT. Residues: CASSDDRGVKVTQYF.

The rearrangement uses TRBV28 and TRBJ1-5; no firm D call. The CDR3 length is 14 residues. The germline gives CDR1 MDHEN, CDR2 SYDVKM. V lost 3 bases, J lost 0 bases, and 6 bases lay in between. CDR3 residues: CASSLTGSNQPQHF. CDR3 sequence (DNA): TGTGCCAGCAGTTTGACGGGTAGCAATCAGCCCCAGCATTTT.

V is TRBV5-4 and J is TRBJ2-1; 8 nucleotides align to TRBD1. The V segment lost 3 bases and the J segment 3 bases; nucleotides outside the gene matches: 8. Germline V gene sequence: CDR1 SGHNT, CDR2 YYREEE (reference sequence). This CDR3 has 16 amino acids. CDR3 sequence: CASSSIGTGNYNEQFF. CDR3 sequence (DNA): TGTGCCAGCAGCTCTATCGGGACAGGCAACTACAATGAGCAGTTCTTC.

Only a few counts were recorded for this clone. The J gene is TRBJ1-1, the V gene TRBV9; 10 bases are shared with TRBD1. The V gene end was trimmed by 4 bases and the J gene end by 5 bases; junction bases not matched to a gene: 2. Germline values: CDR1 SGDLS, CDR2 YYNGEE. There are 13 residues in the CDR3. The CDR3 nucleotides are TGTGCCAGCAGCCCGGGACAGGGGACTGAAGCTTTCTTT. Its translation is CASSPGQGTEAFF.

The chain links TRBV7-9 to TRBJ2-7, with TRBD2 matching 10 bases. The CDR3 sequence is 15 residues long. Germline V gene sequence: CDR1 SEHNR, CDR2 FQNEAQ (reference sequence). V lost 1 base to trimming and J lost 5 bases; unmatched junction nucleotides: 5. The CDR3 region is CASSLGLAGVDEQYF. In nucleotides, the CDR3 is TGTGCCAGCAGCTTAGGACTAGCGGGTGTGGACGAGCAGTACTTC.

The chain has TRBV18 and TRBJ2-7, with D tentatively TRBD2 (5 bases). The CDR3 extends over 11 amino acids. Trimming removed 3 bases from V and 5 bases from J, with 5 bases in between. Looked up from germline, CDR1 is KGHSH and CDR2 is LQKENI. The CDR3 here is CASSPRDEQYF. In nucleotides, the CDR3 is TGTGCCAGCTCACCGAGGGACGAGCAGTACTTC.

V gene TRBV28 combines with J gene TRBJ2-7; TRBD2 might be the D (5 bases). CDR1 MDHEN and CDR2 SYDVKM come from the germline V gene. CDR3 length: 13 amino acids. V shed 10 bases and J shed 3 bases, with 16 bases lying between them. As DNA, the CDR3 is TGTGCCACGGGAAGTGCCCTTCGCTACGAGCAGTACTTC. Protein product: CATGSALRYEQYF.

This chain links TRBV29-1 with TRBJ2-7; D unclear. Germline CDR1 and CDR2: SQVTM and ANQGSEA. The CDR3 runs to 10 residues. This CDR3 is CSVLEYEQYF. CDR3 bases: TGCAGTGTACTCGAGTACGAGCAGTACTTC.

DNA for the CDR3: TGTGCCATCAGTGGTGGGACTAGCTACAATGAGCAGTTCTTC. Protein: CAISGGTSYNEQFF. The chain uses TRBV10-3 and TRBJ2-1, with 8 bases identical to TRBD2. This CDR3 spans 14 amino acids. V trimming: 4 bases; J trimming: 3 bases; junction bases outside the gene matches: 2. The V gene's germline CDR1 is ENHRY and CDR2 SYGVKD.

J is TRBJ2-7 and V is TRBV9, with TRBD2 matching over 9 bases. The CDR3 sequence is 15 residues long. The V gene's germline CDR1 is SGDLS and CDR2 YYNGEE. The junction had 5 bases not matched to a gene; V was cut back by 2 bases and J by 2 bases. CDR3: CASSVGLAPTYEQYF. The CDR3 DNA sequence: TGTGCCAGCAGCGTCGGACTAGCGCCTACCTACGAGCAGTACTTC.

The chain recombines TRBV11-1 with TRBJ2-5, with D possibly TRBD2 on 6 matching bases. The end of the DNA aligns better with TRBJ2-7, so the J call may be wrong. Germline V gene data show CDR1 as SGHAT and CDR2 as FQDESV (reference sequence). There are 14 residues in the CDR3. CDR3 DNA: TGTGCCAGCAGCTGGGCCGGGACTGACTACGAGCAGTACTTC. This gives the protein CASSWAGTDYEQYF.

The chain carries TRBV9 and TRBJ2-1, with 9 bases identical to TRBD2. Per germline, CDR1 SGDLS and CDR2 YYNGEE. With 1 base clipped from V and 7 bases from J, the junction kept 3 bases outside the gene matches. This CDR3 has 14 residues. The CDR3 loop is CASSVLAGNNEQFF. The CDR3, as DNA: TGTGCCAGCAGCGTACTAGCGGGGAATAATGAGCAGTTCTTC.

This clone appeared a few times. The rearrangement uses TRBV9 and TRBJ1-1, with 7 bases that match TRBD1. The CDR3 is 12 amino acids. The junction had 7 bases not matched to a gene; V was cut back by 3 bases and J by 11 bases. The germline CDR1 and CDR2 sequences are SGDLS and YYNGEE. This CDR3 reads CASSAPTGAAFF. The CDR3 coding sequence is TGTGCCAGCAGCGCTCCAACAGGGGCGGCTTTCTTT.

This clone was found a few times. The V and J genes are TRBV19 and TRBJ2-6, with 8 bases aligning to TRBD1. This CDR3 spans 17 amino acids. Trimming at V came to 8 bases and at J to 0 bases, leaving 9 bases not matched to a gene. Germline loops: CDR1 LNHDA, CDR2 SQIVND (reference sequence). CDR3 DNA sequence: TGTGCCAGTGGCGGACAGACAGGGGACTCTGGGGCCAACGTCCTGACTTTC. This translates into CASGGQTGDSGANVLTF.

Notes on this clone: This likely comes from a read error, as the CDR3 has no conserved phenylalanine or tryptophan at its end. The DNA is left out, because the CDR3 cannot be placed on it with certainty; the CDR3 is given as TCRdb lists it. The chain links TRBV10-1 to TRBJ1-4; TRBD1, the table's D call, was not compared with the DNA. The CDR3 numbers 11 amino acids, ends counted. Germline CDR1 and CDR2: WNHNN and SYGVQD (reference sequence). CDR3 sequence reads: CASRAGGGPRV.

The J gene is TRBJ2-5, the V gene TRBV19; D ambiguous. Germline V CDR1 and CDR2: LNHDA, SQIVND (reference sequence). The CDR3 extends over 13 amino acids. V lost 3 bases to trimming and J lost 0 bases, with 5 bases between them. In DNA, the CDR3 is TGTGCCAGTAGTATGTCGTACCAAGAGACCCAGTACTTC. This translates into CASSMSYQETQYF.

J is TRBJ2-1 and V is TRBV23-1; 7 nucleotides align to TRBD1. TRBV23-1 is noted as an ORF with a role that remains uncertain. This CDR3 contains 18 residues. V shed 2 bases and J 0 bases; nucleotides not matched to a gene: 10. As DNA, the CDR3 is TGCGCCAGCAGTCAACCTCGCTCGGACAGGAGCTCCTACAATGAGCAGTTCTTC. As protein: CASSQPRSDRSSYNEQFF.

This rearrangement joins TRBV7-2 to TRBJ2-7; TRBD1 agrees at 8 bases. In germline, CDR1 is SGHTA, CDR2 FQGNSA. With 1 base clipped from V and 0 bases from J, the junction kept 5 bases outside the gene matches. CDR3 length equals 16 residues. CDR3 sequence: CASSLVARGHSYEQYF. Here the CDR3 DNA reads TGTGCCAGCAGCTTAGTAGCCAGGGGGCACTCCTACGAGCAGTACTTC.

The V call is TRBV5-1, the J call TRBJ2-6; D remains unclear. The V end lost 0 bases, the J end lost 2 bases, and 6 bases lay between the germline ends. Per the germline V gene, CDR1 is SGHRS and CDR2 is YFSETQ. The CDR3 covers 15 residues. CDR3 sequence reads: CASSLAQAGANVLTF. The CDR3 nucleotides read TGCGCCAGCAGCTTGGCGCAGGCTGGGGCCAACGTCCTGACTTTC.

This clone has just one count. The V and J genes are TRBV5-1 and TRBJ2-7, with TRBD1 identical over 10 bases. Germline CDR1 and CDR2: SGHRS and YFSETQ. The junction had 6 bases not matched to a gene; V was cut back by 3 bases and J by 9 bases. This CDR3 comprises 13 residues. The CDR3 DNA sequence: TGCGCCAGCAGCTCACGGGGACAGGGGCGGCAGTACTTC. Protein sequence: CASSSRGQGRQYF.